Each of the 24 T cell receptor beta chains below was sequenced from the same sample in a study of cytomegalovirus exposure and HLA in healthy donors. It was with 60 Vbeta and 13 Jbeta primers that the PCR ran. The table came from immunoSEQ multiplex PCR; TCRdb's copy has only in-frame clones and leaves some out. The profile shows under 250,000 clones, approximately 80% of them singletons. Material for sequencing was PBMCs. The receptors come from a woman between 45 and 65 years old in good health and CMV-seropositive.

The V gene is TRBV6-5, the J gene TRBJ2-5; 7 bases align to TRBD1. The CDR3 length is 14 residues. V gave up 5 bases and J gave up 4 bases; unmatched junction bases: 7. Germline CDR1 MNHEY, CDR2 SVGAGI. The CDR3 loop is CASSPTGRRETQYF. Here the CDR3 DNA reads TGTGCCAGCAGTCCGACAGGGCGGCGAGAGACCCAGTACTTC.

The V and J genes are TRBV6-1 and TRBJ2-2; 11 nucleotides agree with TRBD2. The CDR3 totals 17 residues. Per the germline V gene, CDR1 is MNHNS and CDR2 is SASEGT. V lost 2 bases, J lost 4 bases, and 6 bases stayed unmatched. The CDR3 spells CASSELFSGGATGELFF. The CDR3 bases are TGTGCCAGCAGTGAATTATTTAGCGGGGGGGCCACCGGGGAGCTGTTTTTT.

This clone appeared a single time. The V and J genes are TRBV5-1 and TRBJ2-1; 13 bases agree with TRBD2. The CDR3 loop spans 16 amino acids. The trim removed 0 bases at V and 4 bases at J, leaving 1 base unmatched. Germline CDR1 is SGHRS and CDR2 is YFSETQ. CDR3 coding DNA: TGCGCCAGCAGCTTGGCGACTAGCGGGGGGTACAATGAGCAGTTCTTC. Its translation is CASSLATSGGYNEQFF.

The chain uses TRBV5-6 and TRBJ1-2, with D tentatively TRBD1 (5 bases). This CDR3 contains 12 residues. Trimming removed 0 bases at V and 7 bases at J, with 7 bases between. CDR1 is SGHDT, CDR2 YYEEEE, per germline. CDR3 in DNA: TGTGCCAGCAGCTTGGCCCAGGGTGGCTACACCTTC. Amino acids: CASSLAQGGYTF.

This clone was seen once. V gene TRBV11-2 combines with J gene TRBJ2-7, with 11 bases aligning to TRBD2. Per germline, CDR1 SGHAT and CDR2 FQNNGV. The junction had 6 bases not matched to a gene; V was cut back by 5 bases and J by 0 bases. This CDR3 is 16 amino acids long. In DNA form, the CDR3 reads TGTGCCAGCAGCAAGACTAGCGGGGTTAGCTCCTACGAGCAGTACTTC. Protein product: CASSKTSGVSSYEQYF. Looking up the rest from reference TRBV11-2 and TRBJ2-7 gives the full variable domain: EAGVAQSPRYKIIEKRQSVAFWCNPISGHATLYWYQQILGQGPKLLIQFQNNGVVDDSQLPKDRFSAERLKGVDSTLKIQPAKLEDSAVYLCASSKTSGVSSYEQYFGPGTRLTVT.

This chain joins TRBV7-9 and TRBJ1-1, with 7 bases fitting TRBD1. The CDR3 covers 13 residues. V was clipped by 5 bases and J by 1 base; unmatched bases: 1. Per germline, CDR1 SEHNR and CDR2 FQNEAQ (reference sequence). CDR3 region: CASSRTGNTEAFF. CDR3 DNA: TGTGCCAGCAGCAGGACAGGGAACACTGAAGCTTTCTTT.

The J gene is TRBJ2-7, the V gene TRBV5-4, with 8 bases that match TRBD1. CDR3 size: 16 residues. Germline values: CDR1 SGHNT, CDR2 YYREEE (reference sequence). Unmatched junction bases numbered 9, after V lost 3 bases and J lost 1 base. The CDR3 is CASSSYGQGMSYEQYF. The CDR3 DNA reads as TGTGCCAGCAGCTCCTATGGACAGGGCATGTCCTACGAGCAGTACTTC.

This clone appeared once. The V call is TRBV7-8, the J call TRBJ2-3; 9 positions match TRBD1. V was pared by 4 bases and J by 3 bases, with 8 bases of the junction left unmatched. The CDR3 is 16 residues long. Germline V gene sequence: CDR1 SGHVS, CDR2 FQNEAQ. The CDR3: CASSSRDRDPTDTQYF. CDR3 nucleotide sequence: TGTGCCAGCAGCTCCCGGGACAGGGACCCAACAGATACGCAGTATTTT.

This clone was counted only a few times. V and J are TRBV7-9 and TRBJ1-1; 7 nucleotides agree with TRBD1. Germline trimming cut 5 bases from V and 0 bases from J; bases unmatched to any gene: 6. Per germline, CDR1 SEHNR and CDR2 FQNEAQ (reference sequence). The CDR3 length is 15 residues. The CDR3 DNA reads TGTGCCAGCAGCCACGGAGGGGGCATGAACACTGAAGCTTTCTTT. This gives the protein CASSHGGGMNTEAFF.

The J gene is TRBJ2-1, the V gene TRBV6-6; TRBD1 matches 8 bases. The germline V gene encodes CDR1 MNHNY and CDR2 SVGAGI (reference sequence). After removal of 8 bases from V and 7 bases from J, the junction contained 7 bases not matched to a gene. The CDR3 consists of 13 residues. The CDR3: CASVPGGGNEQFF. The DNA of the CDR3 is TGTGCCAGCGTTCCAGGGGGCGGGAATGAGCAGTTCTTC.

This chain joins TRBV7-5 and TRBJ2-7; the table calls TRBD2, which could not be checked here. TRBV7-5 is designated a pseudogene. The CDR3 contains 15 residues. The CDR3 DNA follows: TGTGCCAGAAGCCCCCCCCGGGGAGGAAGGTACGAGCAGTACTTC. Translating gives CARSPPRGGRYEQYF.

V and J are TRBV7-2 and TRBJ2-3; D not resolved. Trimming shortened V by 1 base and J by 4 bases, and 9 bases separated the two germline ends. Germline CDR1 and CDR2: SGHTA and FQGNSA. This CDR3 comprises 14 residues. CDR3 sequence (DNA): TGTGCCAGCAGCTTAGGACTGCGGTCAGATACGCAGTATTTT. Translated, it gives CASSLGLRSDTQYF.

The CDR3 bases are TGTGCCAGTAGTATAGCCGGGGATGATGAAAAACTGTTTTTT. Translating it yields CASSIAGDDEKLFF. The chain combines TRBV19 with TRBJ1-4; D ambiguous. Trimming removed 1 base at V and 6 bases at J, with 9 bases between. The CDR3 is 14 amino acids. Germline CDR1 LNHDA, CDR2 SQIVND (reference sequence).

DNA for the CDR3: TGCGCCAGCAGCACCCCCGACAGCCAAGAGACCCAGTACTTC. Translating gives CASSTPDSQETQYF. This chain connects TRBV5-1 to TRBJ2-5; D is possibly TRBD1 (5 bases). The CDR3 is made up of 14 amino acids. The germline CDR1 and CDR2 sequences are SGHRS and YFSETQ. The ends were cut back, 4 bases at V and 1 base at J, with 11 bases in the middle.

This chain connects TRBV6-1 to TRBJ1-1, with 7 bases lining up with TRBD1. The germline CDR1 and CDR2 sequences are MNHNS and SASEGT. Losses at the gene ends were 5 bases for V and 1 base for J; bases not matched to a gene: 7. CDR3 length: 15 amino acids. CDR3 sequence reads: CASSKRQGRNTEAFF. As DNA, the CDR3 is TGTGCCAGCAGTAAAAGACAGGGTAGGAACACTGAAGCTTTCTTT.

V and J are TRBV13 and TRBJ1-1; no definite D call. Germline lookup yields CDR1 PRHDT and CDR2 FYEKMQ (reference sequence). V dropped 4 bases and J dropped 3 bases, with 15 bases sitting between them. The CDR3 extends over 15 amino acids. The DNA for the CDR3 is TGTGCCAGCAGCTGCGGAGGATCGAGGGACACTGAAGCTTTCTTT. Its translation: CASSCGGSRDTEAFF.

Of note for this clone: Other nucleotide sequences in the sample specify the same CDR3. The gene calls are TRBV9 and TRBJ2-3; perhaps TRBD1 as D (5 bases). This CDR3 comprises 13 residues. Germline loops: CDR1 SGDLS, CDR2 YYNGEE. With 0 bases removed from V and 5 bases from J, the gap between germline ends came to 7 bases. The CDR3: CASSVGGGDTQYF. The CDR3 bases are TGTGCCAGCAGCGTAGGGGGCGGAGATACGCAGTATTTT. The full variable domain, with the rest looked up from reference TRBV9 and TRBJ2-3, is DSGVTQTPKHLITATGQRVTLRCSPRSGDLSVYWYQQSLDQGLQFLIQYYNGEERAKGNILERFSAQQFPDLHSELNLSSLELGDSALYFCASSVGGGDTQYFGPGTRLTVL.

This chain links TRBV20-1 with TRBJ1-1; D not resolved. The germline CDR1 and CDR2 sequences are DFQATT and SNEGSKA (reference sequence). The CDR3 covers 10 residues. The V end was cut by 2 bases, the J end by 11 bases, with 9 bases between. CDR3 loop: CSARRSRAFF. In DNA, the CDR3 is TGCAGTGCTAGAAGATCCCGGGCTTTCTTT.

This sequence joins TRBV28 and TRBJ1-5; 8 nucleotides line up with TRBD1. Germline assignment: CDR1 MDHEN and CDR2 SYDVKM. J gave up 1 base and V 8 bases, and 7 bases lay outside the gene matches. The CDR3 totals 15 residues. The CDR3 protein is CASSGQGGSNQPQHF. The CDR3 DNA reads TGTGCCAGCTCCGGACAGGGAGGAAGCAATCAGCCCCAGCATTTT.

The CDR3 spells CASSHGQGSTDTQYF. The CDR3 coding sequence is TGTGCCAGCAGCCACGGACAGGGCAGCACAGATACGCAGTATTTT. The chain couples TRBV7-2 to TRBJ2-3; 8 nucleotides align to TRBD1. J lost 0 bases, V lost 5 bases, and 4 bases had no gene match. CDR1 is SGHTA and CDR2 is FQGNSA in the germline V gene. The CDR3 runs to 15 residues.

CDR3 bases: TGTGCCAGCCCCGGGACAGGGGGTATCCGGGGCTATCAGCCCCAGCATTTT. It yields the protein CASPGTGGIRGYQPQHF. The rearrangement links TRBV5-3 to TRBJ1-5; TRBD1 matches 11 bases. TRBV5-3 is classed as an ORF, of uncertain function. The trim removed 8 bases at V and 5 bases at J, leaving 15 bases unmatched. The CDR3 is made up of 17 amino acids.

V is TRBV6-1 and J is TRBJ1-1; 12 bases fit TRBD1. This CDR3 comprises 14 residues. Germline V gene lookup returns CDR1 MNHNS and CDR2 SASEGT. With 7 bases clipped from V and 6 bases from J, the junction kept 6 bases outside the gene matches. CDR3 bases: TGTGCCAGCAACCGGGACAGGGGGCAGGCTGAAGCTTTCTTT. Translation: CASNRDRGQAEAFF.

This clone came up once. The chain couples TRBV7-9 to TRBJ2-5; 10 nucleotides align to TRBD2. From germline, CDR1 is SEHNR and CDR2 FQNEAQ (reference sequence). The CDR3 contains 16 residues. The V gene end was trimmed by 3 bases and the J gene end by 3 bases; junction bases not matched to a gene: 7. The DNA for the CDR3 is TGTGCCAGCAGCTTGATTAGCGGGGGGACTAAAGAGACCCAGTACTTC. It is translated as CASSLISGGTKETQYF.

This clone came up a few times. CDR3 region: CASSPTGLNTEAFF. As DNA, the CDR3 is TGCGCCAGCAGCCCAACAGGGTTGAACACTGAAGCTTTCTTT. The chain has TRBV5-1 and TRBJ1-1, with D maybe TRBD1 (6 bases). The CDR3 has 14 residues. Germline assignment: CDR1 SGHRS and CDR2 YFSETQ. Trimming shortened V by 4 bases and J by 0 bases, and 10 bases separated the two germline ends.